The sequence of this T cell receptor beta chain was determined in a study of human T cells and chemical hapten exposure. V was pared by 4 bases and J by 4 bases, with 11 bases of the junction left unmatched. This CDR3 has 15 amino acids. Germline V gene data show CDR1 as DFQATT and CDR2 as SNEGSKA (reference sequence). For the library, individual cDNA molecules each received unique molecular identifiers. A single record per CDR3 protein comes from TCRdb applying MiXCR to the RACE reads. Altogether some 200,000 distinct CDR3 sequences are present, around 20% being singletons, with the ten largest covering approximately 6.7%. The time point was: patch test 1, 2 weeks after DPC sensitization. Sample treatment: therapeutic diphenylcyclopropenone sensitization with weekly scalp DPC.

The chain combines TRBV20-1 with TRBJ1-2; 8 nucleotides line up with TRBD1. The receptor was isolated from a woman between 50 and 59 years old with alopecia areata. Some clones in this sample may be carry-over from other donors' samples. The starting material was whole blood, obtained in connection with sensitization to the hapten diphenylcyclopropenone (DPC). CDR3: CSATLAGGRGYGYTF. The CDR3, as DNA: TGCAGTGCTACACTAGCAGGGGGCAGAGGCTATGGCTACACCTTC.